The clone carrying this T cell receptor (beta chain) has ten or more counts. What it binds is unknown. The data were taken from a study of T cell repertoires in cytomegalovirus infection. TCRdb reprocessed the reads via MiXCR and lists one record per CDR3 protein. The sample contains around 710,000 distinct CDR3 sequences, 25% to 35% of which appear only once. Overall study findings and caveats: The study found HLA-C-restricted CMV-specific TCR beta clonotypes dominating the ex vivo response.

The germline gives CDR1 SGHTA, CDR2 FQGNSA. Trimming removed 5 bases from V and 4 bases from J, with 14 bases in between. This CDR3 spans 14 amino acids. This receptor was identified in a human donor in good health (CMV status not recorded). Some clones in this sample may be carry-over from other donors' samples. The chain joins TRBV7-2 to TRBJ2-5, with D perhaps TRBD2 (6 bases). The sequenced sample was cultured CD8+ T cells from PBMCs, obtained from culture after CMV antigen stimulation. CDR3 coding DNA: TGTGCCAGCAGCGTTCGGGACGGGGGAGAGACCCAGTACTTC. It is translated as CASSVRDGGETQYF.